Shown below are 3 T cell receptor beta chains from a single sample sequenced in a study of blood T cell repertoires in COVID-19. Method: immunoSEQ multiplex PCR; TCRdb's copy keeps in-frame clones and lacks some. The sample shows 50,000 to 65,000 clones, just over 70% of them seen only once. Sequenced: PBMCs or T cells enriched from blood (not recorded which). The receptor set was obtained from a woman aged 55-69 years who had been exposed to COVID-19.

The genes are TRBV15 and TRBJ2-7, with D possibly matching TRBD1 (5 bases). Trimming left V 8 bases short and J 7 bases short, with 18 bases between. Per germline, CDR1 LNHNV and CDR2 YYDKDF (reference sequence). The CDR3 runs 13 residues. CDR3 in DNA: TGTGCCACCCGAACCCAGGGTAGTAGGGAGCAGTACTTC. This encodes CATRTQGSREQYF.

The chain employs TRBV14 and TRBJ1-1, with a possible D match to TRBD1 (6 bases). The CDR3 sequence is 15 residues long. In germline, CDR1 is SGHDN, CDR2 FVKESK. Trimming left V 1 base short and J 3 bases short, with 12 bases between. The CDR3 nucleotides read TGTGCCAGCAGCCAAGGGGCGGGGGCGTACACTGAAGCTTTCTTT. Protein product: CASSQGAGAYTEAFF.

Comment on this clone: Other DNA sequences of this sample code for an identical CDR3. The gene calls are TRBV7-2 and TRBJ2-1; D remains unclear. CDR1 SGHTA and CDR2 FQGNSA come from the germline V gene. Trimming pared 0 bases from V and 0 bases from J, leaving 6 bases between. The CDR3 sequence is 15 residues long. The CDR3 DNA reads TGTGCCAGCAGCTTAGCAGCTGGCTCCTACAATGAGCAGTTCTTC. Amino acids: CASSLAAGSYNEQFF. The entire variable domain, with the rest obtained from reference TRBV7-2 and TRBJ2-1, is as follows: GAGVSQSPSNKVTEKGKDVELRCDPISGHTALYWYRQSLGQGLEFLIYFQGNSAPDKSGLPSDRFSAERTGGSVSTLTIQRTQQEDSAVYLCASSLAAGSYNEQFFGPGTRLTVL.